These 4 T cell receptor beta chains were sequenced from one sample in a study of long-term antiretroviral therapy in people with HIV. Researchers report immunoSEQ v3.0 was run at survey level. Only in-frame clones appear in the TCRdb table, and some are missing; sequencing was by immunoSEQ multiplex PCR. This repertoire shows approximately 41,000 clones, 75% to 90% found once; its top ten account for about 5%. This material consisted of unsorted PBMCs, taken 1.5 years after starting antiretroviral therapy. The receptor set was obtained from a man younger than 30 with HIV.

The CDR3 loop reads CASSSFPQGRGTDTQYF. DNA for the CDR3: TGTGCCAGCAGCTCTTTCCCCCAGGGGAGGGGGACAGATACGCAGTATTTT. V usage is TRBV14 and J usage is TRBJ2-3; possibly TRBD2 for D (7 bases). CDR3 length equals 17 residues. The V and J ends lost 5 bases and 3 bases respectively, with 21 bases between them. Germline lookup yields CDR1 SGHDN and CDR2 FVKESK.

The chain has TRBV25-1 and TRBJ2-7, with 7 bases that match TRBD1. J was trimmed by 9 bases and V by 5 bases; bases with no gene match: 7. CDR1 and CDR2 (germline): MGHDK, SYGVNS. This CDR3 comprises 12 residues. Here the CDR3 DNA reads TGTGCCAGCAGTCCAAAGGGGGCCCCGCAGTACTTC. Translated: CASSPKGAPQYF.

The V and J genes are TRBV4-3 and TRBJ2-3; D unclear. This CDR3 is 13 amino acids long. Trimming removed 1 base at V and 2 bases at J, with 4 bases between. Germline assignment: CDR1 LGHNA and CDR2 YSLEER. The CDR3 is CASSQGDTDTQYF. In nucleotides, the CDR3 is TGCGCCAGCAGCCAAGGGGACACAGATACGCAGTATTTT.

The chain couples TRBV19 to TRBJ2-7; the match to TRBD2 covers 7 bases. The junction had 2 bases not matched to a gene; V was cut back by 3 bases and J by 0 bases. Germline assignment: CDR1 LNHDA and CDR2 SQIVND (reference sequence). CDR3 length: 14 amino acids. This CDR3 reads CASSISGNSYEQYF. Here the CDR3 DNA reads TGTGCCAGTAGTATCAGCGGGAACTCCTACGAGCAGTACTTC.